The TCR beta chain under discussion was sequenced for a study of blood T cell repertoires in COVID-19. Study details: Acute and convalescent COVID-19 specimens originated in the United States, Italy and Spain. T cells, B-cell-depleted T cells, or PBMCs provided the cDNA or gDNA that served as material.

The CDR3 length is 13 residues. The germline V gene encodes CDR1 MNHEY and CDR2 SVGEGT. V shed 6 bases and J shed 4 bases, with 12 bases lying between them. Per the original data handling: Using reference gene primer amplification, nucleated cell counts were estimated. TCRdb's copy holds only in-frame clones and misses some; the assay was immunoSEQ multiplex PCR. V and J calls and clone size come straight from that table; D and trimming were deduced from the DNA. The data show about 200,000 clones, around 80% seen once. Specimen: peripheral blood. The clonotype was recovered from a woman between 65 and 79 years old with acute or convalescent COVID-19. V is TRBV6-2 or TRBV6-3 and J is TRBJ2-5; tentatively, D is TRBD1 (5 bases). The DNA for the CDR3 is TGTGCCAGCAGCTCCAGACAGATAGAGACCCAGTACTTC. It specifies CASSSRQIETQYF.